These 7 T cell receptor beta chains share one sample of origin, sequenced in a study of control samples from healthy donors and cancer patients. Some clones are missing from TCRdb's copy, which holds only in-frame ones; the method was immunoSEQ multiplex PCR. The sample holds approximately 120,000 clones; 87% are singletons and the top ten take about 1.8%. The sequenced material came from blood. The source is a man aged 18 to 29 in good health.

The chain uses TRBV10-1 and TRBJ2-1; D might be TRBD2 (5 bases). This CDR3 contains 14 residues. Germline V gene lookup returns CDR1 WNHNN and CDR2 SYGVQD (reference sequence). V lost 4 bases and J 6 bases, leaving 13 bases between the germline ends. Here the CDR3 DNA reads TGCGCCAGCAGTGCCCCCGGGAAACCCAATGAGCAGTTCTTC. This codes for CASSAPGKPNEQFF.

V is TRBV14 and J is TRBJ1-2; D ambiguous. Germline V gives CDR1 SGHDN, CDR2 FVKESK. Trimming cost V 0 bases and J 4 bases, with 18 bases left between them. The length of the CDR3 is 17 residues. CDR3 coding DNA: TGTGCCAGCAGCCAAGACACTTTTACGGCAGTAGGCTATGGCTACACCTTC. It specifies CASSQDTFTAVGYGYTF.

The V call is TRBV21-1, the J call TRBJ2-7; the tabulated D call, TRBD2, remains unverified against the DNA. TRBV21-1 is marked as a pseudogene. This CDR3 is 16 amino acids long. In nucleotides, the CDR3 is TGTGCCAGCAGCAAAGGGTCCGGGGGGAGCTCCTACGAGCAGTACTTC. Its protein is CASSKGSGGSSYEQYF.

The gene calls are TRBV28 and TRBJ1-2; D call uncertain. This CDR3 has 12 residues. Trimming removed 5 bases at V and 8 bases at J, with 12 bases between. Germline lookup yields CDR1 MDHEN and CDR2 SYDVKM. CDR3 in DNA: TGTGCCAGCAGTCTTCCCTCGGGCGGCTACACCTTC. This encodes CASSLPSGGYTF.

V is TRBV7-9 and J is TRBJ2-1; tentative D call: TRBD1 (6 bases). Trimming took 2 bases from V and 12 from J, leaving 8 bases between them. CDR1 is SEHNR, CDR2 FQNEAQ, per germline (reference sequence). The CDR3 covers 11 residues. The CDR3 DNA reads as TGTGCCAGCAGCTTATCACAGGGGCAGTTCTTC. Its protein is CASSLSQGQFF.

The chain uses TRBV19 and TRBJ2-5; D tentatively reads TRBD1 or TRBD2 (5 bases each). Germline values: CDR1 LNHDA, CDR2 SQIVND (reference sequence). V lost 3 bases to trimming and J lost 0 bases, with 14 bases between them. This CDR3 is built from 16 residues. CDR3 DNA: TGTGCCAGTAGTATGGCCGGGGCTCGGTACCAAGAGACCCAGTACTTC. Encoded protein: CASSMAGARYQETQYF.

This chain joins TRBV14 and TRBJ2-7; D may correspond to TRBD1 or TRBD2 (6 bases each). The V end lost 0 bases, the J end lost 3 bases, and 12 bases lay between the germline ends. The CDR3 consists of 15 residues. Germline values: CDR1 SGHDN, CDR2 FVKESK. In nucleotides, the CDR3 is TGTGCCAGCAGCCAAGATCGGAGGGGGAGCTACGAGCAGTACTTC. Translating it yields CASSQDRRGSYEQYF.